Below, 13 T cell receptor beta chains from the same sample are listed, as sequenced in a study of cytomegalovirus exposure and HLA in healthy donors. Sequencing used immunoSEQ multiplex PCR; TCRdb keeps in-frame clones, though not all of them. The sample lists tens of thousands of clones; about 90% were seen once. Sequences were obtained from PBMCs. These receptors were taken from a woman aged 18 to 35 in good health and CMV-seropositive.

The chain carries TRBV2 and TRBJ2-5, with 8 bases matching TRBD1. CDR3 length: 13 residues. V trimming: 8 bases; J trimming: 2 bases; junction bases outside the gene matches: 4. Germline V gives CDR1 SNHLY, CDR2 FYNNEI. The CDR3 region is CASRTGRQETQYF. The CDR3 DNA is TGTGCCAGCCGGACAGGGCGGCAAGAGACCCAGTACTTC.

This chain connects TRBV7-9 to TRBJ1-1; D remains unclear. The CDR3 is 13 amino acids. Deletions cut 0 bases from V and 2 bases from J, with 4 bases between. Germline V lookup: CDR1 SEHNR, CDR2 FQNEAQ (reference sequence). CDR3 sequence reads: CASSLAQNTEAFF. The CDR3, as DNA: TGTGCCAGCAGCTTAGCACAAAACACTGAAGCTTTCTTT.

Written as DNA, the CDR3 is TGTGCCAGCAGTCCAACGGGTGCAACTAATGAAAAACTGTTTTTT. Its protein is CASSPTGATNEKLFF. The chain is built from TRBV7-9 and TRBJ1-4; no clear D gene. The CDR3 totals 15 residues. Trimming stripped 6 bases from V and 0 bases from J, with 11 bases between. Germline V lookup: CDR1 SEHNR, CDR2 FQNEAQ (reference sequence).

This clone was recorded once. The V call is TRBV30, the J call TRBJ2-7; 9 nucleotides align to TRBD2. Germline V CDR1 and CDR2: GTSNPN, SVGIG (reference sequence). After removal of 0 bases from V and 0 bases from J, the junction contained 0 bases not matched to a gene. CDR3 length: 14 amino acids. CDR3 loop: CAWSVAGGSYEQYF. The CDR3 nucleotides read TGTGCCTGGAGTGTAGCGGGGGGCTCCTACGAGCAGTACTTC.

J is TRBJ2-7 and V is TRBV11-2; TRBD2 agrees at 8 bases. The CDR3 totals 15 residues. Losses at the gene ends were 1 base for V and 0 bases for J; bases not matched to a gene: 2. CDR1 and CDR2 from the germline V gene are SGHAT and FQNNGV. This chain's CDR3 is CASSLVSGNSYEQYF. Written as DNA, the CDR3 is TGTGCCAGCAGCTTAGTTAGCGGGAACTCCTACGAGCAGTACTTC.

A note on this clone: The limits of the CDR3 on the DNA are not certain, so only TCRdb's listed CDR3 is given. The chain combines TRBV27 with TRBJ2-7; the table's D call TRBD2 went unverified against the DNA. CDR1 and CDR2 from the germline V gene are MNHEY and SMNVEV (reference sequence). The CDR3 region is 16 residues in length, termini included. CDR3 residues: CASSKAVAGGTLGEYF.

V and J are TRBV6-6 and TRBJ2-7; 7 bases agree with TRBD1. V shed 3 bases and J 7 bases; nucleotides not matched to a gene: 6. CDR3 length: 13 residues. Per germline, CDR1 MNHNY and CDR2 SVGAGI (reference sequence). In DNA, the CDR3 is TGTGCCAGCAGTTATGGGACAGCCTTAGAGCAGTACTTC. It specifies CASSYGTALEQYF.

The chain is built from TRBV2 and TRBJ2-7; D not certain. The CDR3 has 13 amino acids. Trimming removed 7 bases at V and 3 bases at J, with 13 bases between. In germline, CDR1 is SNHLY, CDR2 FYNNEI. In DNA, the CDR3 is TGTGCCAGCATATATGTACAGAGCTACGAGCAGTACTTC. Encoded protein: CASIYVQSYEQYF.

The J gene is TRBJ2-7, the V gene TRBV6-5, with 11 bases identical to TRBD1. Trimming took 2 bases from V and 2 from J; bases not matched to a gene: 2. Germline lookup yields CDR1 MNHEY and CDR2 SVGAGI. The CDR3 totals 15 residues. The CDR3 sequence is CASSYEGQGAYEQYF. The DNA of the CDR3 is TGTGCCAGCAGTTACGAGGGACAGGGGGCCTACGAGCAGTACTTC.

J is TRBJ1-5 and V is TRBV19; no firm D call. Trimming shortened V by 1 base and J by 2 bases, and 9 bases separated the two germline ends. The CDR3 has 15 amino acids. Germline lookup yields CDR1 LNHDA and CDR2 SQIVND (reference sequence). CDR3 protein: CASSIGSGGNQPQHF. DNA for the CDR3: TGTGCCAGTAGTATAGGGTCCGGGGGCAATCAGCCCCAGCATTTT.

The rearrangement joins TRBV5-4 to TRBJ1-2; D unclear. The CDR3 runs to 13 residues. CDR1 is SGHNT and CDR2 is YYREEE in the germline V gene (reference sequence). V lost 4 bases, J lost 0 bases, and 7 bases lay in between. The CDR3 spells CASSLPPNYGYTF. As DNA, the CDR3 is TGTGCCAGCAGCCTCCCTCCTAACTATGGCTACACCTTC.

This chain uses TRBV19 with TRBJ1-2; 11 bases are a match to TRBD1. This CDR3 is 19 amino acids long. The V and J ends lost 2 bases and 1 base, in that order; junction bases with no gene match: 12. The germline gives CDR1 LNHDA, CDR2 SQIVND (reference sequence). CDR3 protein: CASSISFGQGARINYGYTF. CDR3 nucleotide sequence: TGTGCCAGTAGTATATCTTTCGGACAGGGGGCGAGAATTAACTATGGCTACACCTTC.

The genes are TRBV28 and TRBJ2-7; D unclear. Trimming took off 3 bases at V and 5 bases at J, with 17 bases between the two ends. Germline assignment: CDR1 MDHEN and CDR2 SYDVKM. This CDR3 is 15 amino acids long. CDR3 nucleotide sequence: TGTGCCAGCAGTTTGACCGGTTATGAGGTGAACGAGCAGTACTTC. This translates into CASSLTGYEVNEQYF.